The clone carrying this TCR beta chain was seen more than once but under ten times. This sample was included in a study of blood T cells in healthy people across ages. A second PCR of about 7 to 11 cycles used a sample-barcoded 5' primer and a J-beta primer mix. TCRdb re-called the 5' RACE reads with MiXCR, one entry per CDR3 protein. The sample has roughly 900,000 distinct CDR3 sequences, around 48% seen once. This TCR was sampled from a man younger than 40 in good health. Sequencing was done on a sample of blood.

The DNA for the CDR3 is TGTGCCAGCAGCCCCTCGGAGGGAGTTTCTACGCTAAGCTCCTACAATGAGCAGTTCTTC. Protein sequence: CASSPSEGVSTLSSYNEQFF. This sequence joins TRBV5-5 and TRBJ2-1; the D gene is possibly TRBD2 (6 bases). Trimming shortened V by 4 bases and J by 0 bases, and 26 bases separated the two germline ends. Germline V CDR1 and CDR2: SGHKS, YYEKEE (reference sequence). CDR3 size: 20 residues.